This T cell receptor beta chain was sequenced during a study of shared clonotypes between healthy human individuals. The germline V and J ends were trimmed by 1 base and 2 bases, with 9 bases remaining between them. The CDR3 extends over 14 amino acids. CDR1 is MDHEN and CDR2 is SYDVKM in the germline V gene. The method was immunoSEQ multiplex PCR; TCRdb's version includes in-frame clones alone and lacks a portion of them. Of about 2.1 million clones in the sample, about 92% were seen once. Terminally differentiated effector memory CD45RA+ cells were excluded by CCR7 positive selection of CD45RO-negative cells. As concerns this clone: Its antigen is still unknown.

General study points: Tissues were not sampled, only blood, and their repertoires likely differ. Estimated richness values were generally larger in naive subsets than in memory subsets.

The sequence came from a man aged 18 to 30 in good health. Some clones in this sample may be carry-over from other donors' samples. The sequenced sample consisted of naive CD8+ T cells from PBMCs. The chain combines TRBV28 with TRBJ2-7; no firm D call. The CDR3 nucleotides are TGTGCCAGCAGTTTATTGGGCAGCGCCTACGAGCAGTACTTC. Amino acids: CASSLLGSAYEQYF. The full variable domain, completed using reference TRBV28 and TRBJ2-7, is DVKVTQSSRYLVKRTGEKVFLECVQDMDHENMFWYRQDPGLGLRLIYFSYDVKMKEKGDIPEGYSVSREKKERFSLILESASTNQTSMYLCASSLLGSAYEQYFGPGTRLTVT.